This T cell receptor beta chain was captured by sequencing in a study of CD8 T cells in Susac syndrome. V lost 6 bases and J 10 bases, leaving 13 bases between the germline ends. The germline CDR1 and CDR2 sequences are MDHEN and SYDVKM. The CDR3 runs to 12 residues. General study findings and limits: Susac-specific public clones were found in total CD8+ and CD8+ TEMRA repertoires, numbering sixteen and five, respectively. Susac CD8+ cells expanded clonally the most in TEMRA cells and in active patients.

A word on this clonotype: Its target is not known.

RNA in amounts of about 0.45 to 1 ug was reverse transcribed with random hexamers. Amplification of TCR beta CDR3 spanned 54 Vbeta and 13 Jbeta via immunoSEQ multiplex PCR. Each CDR3 protein gets one entry after TCRdb re-called the immunoSEQ multiplex PCR reads with MiXCR. The sample consists of some 100,000 distinct CDR3 sequences, 95% of them appearing once. This TCR derives from a human donor with Susac syndrome. This chain joins TRBV28 and TRBJ2-1; D might be TRBD1 or TRBD2, each matching 5 bases. The sample comprised CD8+ T cells from PBMCs. This CDR3 reads CASSLVWDEQFF. The CDR3 coding sequence is TGTGCCAGCAGCCTCGTATGGGACGAGCAGTTCTTC.